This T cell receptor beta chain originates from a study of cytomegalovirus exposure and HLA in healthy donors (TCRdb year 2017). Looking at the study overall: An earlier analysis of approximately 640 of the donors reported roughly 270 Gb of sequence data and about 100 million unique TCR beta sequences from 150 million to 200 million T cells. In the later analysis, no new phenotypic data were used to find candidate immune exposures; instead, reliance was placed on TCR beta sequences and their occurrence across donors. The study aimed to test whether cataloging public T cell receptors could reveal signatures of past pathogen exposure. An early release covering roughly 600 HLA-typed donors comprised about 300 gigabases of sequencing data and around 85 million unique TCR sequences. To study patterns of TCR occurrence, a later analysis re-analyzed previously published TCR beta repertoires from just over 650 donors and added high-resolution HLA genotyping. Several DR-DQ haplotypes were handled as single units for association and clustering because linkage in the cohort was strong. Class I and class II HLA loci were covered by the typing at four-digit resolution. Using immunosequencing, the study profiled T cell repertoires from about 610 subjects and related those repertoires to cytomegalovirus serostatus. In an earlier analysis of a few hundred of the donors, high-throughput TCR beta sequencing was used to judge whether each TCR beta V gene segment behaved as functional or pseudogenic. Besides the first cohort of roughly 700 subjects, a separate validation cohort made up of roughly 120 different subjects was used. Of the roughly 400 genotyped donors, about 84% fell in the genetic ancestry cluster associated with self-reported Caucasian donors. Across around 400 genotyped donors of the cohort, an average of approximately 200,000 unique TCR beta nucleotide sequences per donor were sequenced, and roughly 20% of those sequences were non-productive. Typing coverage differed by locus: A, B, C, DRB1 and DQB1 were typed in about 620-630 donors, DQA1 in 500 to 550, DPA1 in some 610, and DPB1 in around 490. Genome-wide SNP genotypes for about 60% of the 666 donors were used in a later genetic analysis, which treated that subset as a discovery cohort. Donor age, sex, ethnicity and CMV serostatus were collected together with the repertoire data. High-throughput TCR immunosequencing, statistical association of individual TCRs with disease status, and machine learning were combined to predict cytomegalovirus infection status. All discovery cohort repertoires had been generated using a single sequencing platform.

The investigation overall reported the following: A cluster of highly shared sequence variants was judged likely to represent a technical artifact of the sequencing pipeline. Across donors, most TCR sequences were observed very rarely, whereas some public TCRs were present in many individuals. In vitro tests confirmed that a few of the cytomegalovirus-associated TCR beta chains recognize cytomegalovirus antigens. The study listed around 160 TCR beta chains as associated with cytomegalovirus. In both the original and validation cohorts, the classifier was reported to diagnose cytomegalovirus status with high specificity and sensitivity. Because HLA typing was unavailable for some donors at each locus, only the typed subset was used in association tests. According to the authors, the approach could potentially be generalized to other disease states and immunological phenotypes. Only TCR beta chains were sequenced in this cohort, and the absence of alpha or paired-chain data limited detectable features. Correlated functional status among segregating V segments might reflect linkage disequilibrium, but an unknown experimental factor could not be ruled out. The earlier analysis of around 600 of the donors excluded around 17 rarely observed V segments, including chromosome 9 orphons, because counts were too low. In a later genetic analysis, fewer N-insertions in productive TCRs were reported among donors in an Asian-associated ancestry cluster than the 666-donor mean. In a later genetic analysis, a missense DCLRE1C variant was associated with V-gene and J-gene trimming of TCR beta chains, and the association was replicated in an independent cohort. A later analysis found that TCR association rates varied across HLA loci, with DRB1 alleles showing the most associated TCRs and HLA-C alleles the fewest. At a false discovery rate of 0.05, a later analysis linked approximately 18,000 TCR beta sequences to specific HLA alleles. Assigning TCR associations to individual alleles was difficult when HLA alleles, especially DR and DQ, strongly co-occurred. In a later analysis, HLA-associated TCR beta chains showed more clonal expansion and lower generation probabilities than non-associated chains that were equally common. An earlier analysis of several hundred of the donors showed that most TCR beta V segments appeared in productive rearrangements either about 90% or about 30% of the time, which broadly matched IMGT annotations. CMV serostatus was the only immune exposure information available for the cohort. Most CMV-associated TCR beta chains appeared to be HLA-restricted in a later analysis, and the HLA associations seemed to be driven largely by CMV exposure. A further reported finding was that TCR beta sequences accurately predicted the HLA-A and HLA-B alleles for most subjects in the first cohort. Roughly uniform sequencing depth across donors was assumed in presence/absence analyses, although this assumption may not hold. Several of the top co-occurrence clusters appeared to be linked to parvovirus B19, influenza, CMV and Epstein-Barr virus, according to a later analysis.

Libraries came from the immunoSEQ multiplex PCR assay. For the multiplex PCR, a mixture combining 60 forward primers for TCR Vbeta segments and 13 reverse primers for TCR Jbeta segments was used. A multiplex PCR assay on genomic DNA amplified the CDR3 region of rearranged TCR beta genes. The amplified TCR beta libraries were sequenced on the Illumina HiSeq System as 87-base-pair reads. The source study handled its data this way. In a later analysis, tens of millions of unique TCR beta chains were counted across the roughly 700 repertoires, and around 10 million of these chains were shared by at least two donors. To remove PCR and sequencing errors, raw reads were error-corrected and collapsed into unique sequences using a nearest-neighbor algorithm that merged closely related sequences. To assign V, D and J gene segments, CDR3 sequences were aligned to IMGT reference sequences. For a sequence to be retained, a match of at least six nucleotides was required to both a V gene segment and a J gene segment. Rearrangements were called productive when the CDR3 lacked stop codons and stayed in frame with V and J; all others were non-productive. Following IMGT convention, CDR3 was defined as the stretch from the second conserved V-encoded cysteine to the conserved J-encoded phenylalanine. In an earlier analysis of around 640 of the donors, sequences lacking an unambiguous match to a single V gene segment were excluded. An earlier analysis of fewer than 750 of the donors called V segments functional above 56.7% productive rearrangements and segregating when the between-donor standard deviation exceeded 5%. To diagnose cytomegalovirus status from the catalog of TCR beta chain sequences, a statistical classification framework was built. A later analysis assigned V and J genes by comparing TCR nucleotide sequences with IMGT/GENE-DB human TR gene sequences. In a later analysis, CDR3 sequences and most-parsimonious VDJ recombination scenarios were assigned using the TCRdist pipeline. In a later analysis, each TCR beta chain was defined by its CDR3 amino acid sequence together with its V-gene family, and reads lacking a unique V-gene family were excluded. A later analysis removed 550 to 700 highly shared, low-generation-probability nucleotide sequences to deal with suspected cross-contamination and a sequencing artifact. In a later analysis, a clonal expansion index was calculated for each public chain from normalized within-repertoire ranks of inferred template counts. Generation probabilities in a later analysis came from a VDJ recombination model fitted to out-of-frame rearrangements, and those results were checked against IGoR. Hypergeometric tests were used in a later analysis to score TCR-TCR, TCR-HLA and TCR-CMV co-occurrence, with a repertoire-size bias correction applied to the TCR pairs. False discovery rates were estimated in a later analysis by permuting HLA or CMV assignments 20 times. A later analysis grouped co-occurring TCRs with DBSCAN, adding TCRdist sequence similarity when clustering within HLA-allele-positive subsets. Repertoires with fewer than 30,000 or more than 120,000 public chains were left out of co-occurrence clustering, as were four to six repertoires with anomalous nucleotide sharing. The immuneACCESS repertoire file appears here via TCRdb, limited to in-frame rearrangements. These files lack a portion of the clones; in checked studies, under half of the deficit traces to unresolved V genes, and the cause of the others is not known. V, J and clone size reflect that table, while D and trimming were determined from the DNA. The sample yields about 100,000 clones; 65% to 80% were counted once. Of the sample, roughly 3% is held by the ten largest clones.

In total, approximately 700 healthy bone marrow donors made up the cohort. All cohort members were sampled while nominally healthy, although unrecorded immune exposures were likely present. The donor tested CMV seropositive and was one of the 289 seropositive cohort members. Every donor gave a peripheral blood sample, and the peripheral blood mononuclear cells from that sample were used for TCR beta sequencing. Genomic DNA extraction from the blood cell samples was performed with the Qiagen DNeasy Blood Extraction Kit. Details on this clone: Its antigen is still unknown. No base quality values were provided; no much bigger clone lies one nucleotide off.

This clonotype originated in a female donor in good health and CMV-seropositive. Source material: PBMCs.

The CDR3 region: CAWSRQPLSLIYF. The DNA sequence is given as TGTGCCTGGAGCCGACAGCCGTTATCCCTAATATATTTT. The chain is assembled from TRBV30 and TRBJ1-3, and TRBD1 may be the D gene, going by 5 matching bases. The CDR3, from cysteine to phenylalanine, totals 13 residues. Only the CDR3 portion is preserved as DNA: 39 bases, with reading frame beginning at the first base. CDR1 GTSNPN and CDR2 SVGIG were looked up in the germline V gene (reference sequence). The germline ends are 19 bases apart after V is trimmed by 3 bases and J by 13 bases.